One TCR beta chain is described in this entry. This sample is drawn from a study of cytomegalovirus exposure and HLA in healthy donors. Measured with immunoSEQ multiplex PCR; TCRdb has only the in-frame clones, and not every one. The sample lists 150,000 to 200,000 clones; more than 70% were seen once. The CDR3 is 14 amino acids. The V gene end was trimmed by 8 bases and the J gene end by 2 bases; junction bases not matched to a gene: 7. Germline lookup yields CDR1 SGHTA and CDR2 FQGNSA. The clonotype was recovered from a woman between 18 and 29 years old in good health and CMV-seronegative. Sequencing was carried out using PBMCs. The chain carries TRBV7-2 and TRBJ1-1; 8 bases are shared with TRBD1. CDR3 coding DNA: TGTGCCAGCGTCCAAGACAGGGGTAACACTGAAGCTTTCTTT. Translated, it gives CASVQDRGNTEAFF. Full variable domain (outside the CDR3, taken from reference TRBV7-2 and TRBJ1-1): GAGVSQSPSNKVTEKGKDVELRCDPISGHTALYWYRQSLGQGLEFLIYFQGNSAPDKSGLPSDRFSAERTGGSVSTLTIQRTQQEDSAVYLCASVQDRGNTEAFFGQGTRLTVV.